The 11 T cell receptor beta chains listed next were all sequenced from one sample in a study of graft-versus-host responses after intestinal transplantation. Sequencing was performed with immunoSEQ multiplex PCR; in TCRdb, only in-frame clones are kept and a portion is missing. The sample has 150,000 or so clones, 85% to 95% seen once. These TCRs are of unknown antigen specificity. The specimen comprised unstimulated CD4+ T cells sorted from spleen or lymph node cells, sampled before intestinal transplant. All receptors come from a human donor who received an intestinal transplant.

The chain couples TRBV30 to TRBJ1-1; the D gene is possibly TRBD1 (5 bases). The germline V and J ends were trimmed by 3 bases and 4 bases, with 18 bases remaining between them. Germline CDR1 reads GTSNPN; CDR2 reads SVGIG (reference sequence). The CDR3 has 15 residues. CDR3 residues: CAWRFKDLGLTEAFF. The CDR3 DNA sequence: TGTGCCTGGAGGTTTAAGGATCTGGGGCTCACTGAAGCTTTCTTT.

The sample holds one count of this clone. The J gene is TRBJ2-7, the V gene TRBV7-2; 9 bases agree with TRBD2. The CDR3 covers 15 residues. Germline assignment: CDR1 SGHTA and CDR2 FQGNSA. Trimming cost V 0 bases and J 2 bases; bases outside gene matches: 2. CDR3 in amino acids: CASSLASGSAYEQYF. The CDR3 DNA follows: TGTGCCAGCAGCTTAGCTAGCGGGAGCGCCTACGAGCAGTACTTC.

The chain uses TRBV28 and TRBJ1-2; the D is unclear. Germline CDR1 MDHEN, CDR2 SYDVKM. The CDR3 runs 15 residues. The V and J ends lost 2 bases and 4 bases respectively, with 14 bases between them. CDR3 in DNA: TGTGCCAGCAGTTTAGGGCCCCGCCTGGCCTATGGCTACACCTTC. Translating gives CASSLGPRLAYGYTF.

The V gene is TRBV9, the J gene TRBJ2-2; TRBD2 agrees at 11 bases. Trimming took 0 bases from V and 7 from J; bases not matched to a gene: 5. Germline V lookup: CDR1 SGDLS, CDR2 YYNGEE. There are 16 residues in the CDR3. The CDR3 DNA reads TGTGCCAGCAGCGTAGCGTCTAGCGGGGGGAGCGGGGAGCTGTTTTTT. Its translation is CASSVASSGGSGELFF. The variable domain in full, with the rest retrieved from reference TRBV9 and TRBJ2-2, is DSGVTQTPKHLITATGQRVTLRCSPRSGDLSVYWYQQSLDQGLQFLIQYYNGEERAKGNILERFSAQQFPDLHSELNLSSLELGDSALYFCASSVASSGGSGELFFGEGSRLTVL.

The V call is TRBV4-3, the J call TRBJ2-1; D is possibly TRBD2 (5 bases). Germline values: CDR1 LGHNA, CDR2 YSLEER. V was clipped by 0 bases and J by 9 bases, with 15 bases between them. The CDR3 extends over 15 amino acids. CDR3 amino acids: CASSQELGGLSEQFF. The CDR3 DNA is TGCGCCAGCAGCCAAGAACTAGGAGGTCTCAGTGAGCAGTTCTTC.

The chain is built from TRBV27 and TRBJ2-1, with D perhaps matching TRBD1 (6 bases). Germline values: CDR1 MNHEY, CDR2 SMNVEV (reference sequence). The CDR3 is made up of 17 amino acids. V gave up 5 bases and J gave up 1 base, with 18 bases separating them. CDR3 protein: CASSPLAKDRSYNEQFF. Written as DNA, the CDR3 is TGTGCCAGCAGTCCGCTGGCGAAGGACAGATCCTACAATGAGCAGTTCTTC.

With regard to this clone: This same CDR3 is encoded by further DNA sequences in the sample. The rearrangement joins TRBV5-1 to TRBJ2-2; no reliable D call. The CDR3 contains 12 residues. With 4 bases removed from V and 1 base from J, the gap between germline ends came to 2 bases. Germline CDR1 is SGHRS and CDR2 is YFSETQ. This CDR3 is CASSLNTGELFF. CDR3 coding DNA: TGCGCCAGCAGCCTGAACACCGGGGAGCTGTTTTTT.

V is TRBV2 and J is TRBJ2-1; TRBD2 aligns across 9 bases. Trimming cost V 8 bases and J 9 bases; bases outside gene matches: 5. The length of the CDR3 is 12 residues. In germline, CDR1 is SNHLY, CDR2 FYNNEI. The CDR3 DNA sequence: TGTGCCAGCGCCGGGACTAGCCGTGAGCAGTTCTTC. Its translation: CASAGTSREQFF.

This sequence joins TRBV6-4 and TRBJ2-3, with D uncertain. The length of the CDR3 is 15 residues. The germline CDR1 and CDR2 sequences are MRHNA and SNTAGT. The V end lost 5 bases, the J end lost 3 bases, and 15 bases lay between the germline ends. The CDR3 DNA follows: TGTGCCAGCAGTCCACAGCACAGTCAAACAGATACGCAGTATTTT. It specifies CASSPQHSQTDTQYF.

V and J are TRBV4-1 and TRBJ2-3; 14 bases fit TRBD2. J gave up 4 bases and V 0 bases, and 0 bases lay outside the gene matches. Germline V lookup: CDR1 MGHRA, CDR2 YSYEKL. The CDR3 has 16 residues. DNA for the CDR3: TGCGCCAGCAGCCAAGAGACTAGCGGGAGGGCAGATACGCAGTATTTT. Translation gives CASSQETSGRADTQYF.

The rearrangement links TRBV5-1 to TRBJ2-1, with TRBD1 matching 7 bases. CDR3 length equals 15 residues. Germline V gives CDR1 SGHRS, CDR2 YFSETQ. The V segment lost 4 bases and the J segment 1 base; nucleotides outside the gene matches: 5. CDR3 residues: CASSPPGQSYNEQFF. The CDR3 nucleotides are TGCGCCAGCAGCCCGCCGGGACAGTCCTACAATGAGCAGTTCTTC.